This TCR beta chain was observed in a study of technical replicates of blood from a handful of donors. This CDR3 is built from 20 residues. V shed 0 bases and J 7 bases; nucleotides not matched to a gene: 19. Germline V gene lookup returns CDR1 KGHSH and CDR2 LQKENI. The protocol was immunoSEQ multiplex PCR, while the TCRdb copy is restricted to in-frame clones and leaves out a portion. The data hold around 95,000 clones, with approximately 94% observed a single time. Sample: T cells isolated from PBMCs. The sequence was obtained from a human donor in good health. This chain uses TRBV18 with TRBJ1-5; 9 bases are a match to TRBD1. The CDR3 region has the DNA TGTGCCAGCTCACCACCCAAGACAGGGGGTCGGACACCTCCGCGGCAGCCCCAGCATTTT. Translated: CASSPPKTGGRTPPRQPQHF.